This T cell receptor beta chain was retrieved from a study of cytomegalovirus exposure and HLA in healthy donors. Germline V gene sequence: CDR1 ENHRY, CDR2 SYGVKD. Trimming stripped 8 bases from V and 2 bases from J, with 8 bases between. CDR3 size: 12 residues. Some clones are missing from TCRdb's copy, which holds only in-frame ones; the method was immunoSEQ multiplex PCR. The repertoire holds 130,000 to 150,000 clones, with 75% to 90% as singletons. The TCR sequence derives from a woman under 30 in good health and CMV-seropositive. Sequenced input: PBMCs. The chain carries TRBV10-3 and TRBJ2-3, with unresolved D. In DNA form, the CDR3 reads TGTGCCATCCGGTTGAACACAGATACGCAGTATTTT. Its translation: CAIRLNTDTQYF.